One sample yielded the 3 T cell receptor beta chains listed below, sequenced in a study of beta chain features in type 1 diabetes. Findings of the study overall: TCRB CDR3 length was moderately but significantly reduced in all four CD4+ subsets of Type 1 diabetes patients.

No antigen has been identified for these receptors. As every portion of the isolated RNA was reverse transcribed, the sequencing read expressed TCRB transcripts. Using immunoSEQ multiplex PCR, the repertoire was profiled, and TCRdb retains in-frame clones only, with some absent. The sample has around 690,000 clones; 9.5% to 15% are singletons. Sequenced: naive CD4+ T cells from blood. The receptor source for this set is a man aged 25-45 years with type 1 diabetes.

In its sample, this clone was seen a few times. J is TRBJ2-5 and V is TRBV15, with D tentatively TRBD1 or TRBD2 (5 bases each). Between the trimmed V and J ends, which lost 5 bases and 4 bases, there was a span of 14 bases. Germline-derived CDR1 and CDR2 are LNHNV and YYDKDF (reference sequence). This CDR3 comprises 14 residues. The CDR3: CATSFGPGGETQYF. CDR3 bases: TGTGCCACCAGCTTCGGACCTGGGGGAGAGACCCAGTACTTC.

This clone was counted between two and nine times. This chain connects TRBV7-9 to TRBJ2-5; D is tentatively TRBD1 or TRBD2 (5 bases each). The CDR3 totals 18 residues. Trimming shortened V by 0 bases and J by 2 bases, and 19 bases separated the two germline ends. Germline V gene lookup returns CDR1 SEHNR and CDR2 FQNEAQ (reference sequence). The CDR3 nucleotides are TGTGCCAGCAGCTTAGCAGGGACGGCTAGGAAGGGGCAAGAGACCCAGTACTTC. This translates into CASSLAGTARKGQETQYF.

The table lists this clone with a few counts. The junction departs from the called germline gene at one end, perhaps through a read error. The chain combines TRBV7-2 with TRBJ2-1, with TRBD2 as a possible D gene (7 bases). Germline assignment: CDR1 SGHTA and CDR2 FQGNSA. The CDR3 is 16 residues long. The CDR3 sequence: CASSQVAGASYNEQFF. The CDR3 DNA sequence: TGCGCCAGCAGCCAAGTGGCGGGGGCGAGTTACAATGAGCAGTTCTTC.